Included here is one TCR beta chain sequence, with context. These data originate in a study of blood T cell repertoires in COVID-19. As for the study in general: The United States, Italy and Spain provided the acute and convalescent COVID-19 samples.

The assay was immunoSEQ multiplex PCR, and TCRdb's table has in-frame clones only and misses some. The sample holds fewer than 45,000 clones, approximately 69% seen once. Followed longitudinally, the Seattle patients had been enrolled during active infection. The CDR3 has 16 residues. V dropped 1 base and J dropped 3; count of bases not matched to a gene: 6. Germline assignment: CDR1 SGHRS and CDR2 YFSETQ. This receptor was identified in a man between 65 and 80 years old with COVID-19, enrolled during active disease. V and J are TRBV5-1 and TRBJ2-1; 8 bases map to TRBD2. The sequenced sample consisted of peripheral blood. DNA of the CDR3: TGCGCCAGCAGCTTGATGGCGGGGGGTGTCTACAATGAGCAGTTCTTC. It codes for CASSLMAGGVYNEQFF.